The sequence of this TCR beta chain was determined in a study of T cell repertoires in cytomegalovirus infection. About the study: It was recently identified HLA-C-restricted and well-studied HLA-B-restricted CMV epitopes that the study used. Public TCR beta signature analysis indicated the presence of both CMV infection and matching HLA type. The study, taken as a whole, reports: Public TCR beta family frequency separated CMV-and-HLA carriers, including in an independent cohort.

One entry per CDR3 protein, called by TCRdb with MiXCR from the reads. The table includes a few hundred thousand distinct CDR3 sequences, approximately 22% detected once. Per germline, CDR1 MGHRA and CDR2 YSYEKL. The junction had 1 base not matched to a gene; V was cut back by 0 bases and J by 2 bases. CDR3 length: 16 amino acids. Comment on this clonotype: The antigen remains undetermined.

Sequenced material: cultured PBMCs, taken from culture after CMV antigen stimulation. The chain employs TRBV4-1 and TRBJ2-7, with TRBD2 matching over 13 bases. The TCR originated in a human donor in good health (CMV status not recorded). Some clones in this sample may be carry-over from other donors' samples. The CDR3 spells CASSQEGTSGTYEQYF. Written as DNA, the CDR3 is TGCGCCAGCAGCCAAGAAGGGACTAGCGGGACCTACGAGCAGTACTTC.